The entry below gives a single TCR beta chain sequence along with its context. Its matching antigen is unknown. This record comes from a study of cytomegalovirus exposure and HLA in healthy donors. Overall study findings and caveats: It emerged from a later analysis that several of the most significant clusters appeared to be linked to common viral pathogens.

13 Jbeta primers and 60 Vbeta primers were used for the PCR. Using immunoSEQ multiplex PCR, the repertoire was profiled, and TCRdb retains in-frame clones only, with some absent. The table lists 150,000 to 200,000 clones, approximately 80% of them singletons, with approximately 0.99% in the top ten. CDR1 is SGHTA and CDR2 is FQGNSA in the germline V gene. V shed 0 bases, J shed 6 bases, and the junction held 2 bases outside the gene matches. The CDR3 extends over 15 amino acids. This TCR was recovered from a woman aged 40-49 years in good health and CMV-seronegative. The J gene is TRBJ1-2, the V gene TRBV7-2; 12 nucleotides line up with TRBD1. Specimen: PBMCs. The CDR3 here is CASSLAGTGGNGYTF. CDR3 DNA: TGTGCCAGCAGCTTAGCGGGGACAGGGGGCAATGGCTACACCTTC.